The 2 T cell receptor beta chains given below trace back to one sample, sequenced in a study of siplizumab effects on memory and regulatory T cells. Data came from immunoSEQ multiplex PCR; TCRdb stores just in-frame clones and leaves some out. This sample carries around 78,000 clones, about 90% of them seen once, and the ten largest clones take around 28%. Material for sequencing was CD8+ T cells sorted from blood. These receptors were obtained from a human donor in good health.

CDR3 amino acids: CASSTSSGGGETQYF. CDR3 DNA: TGTGCCAGCAGCACCTCTAGCGGGGGTGGGGAGACCCAGTACTTC. The chain employs TRBV5-5 and TRBJ2-5; the match to TRBD2 covers 10 bases. The junction had 8 bases not matched to a gene; V was cut back by 4 bases and J by 5 bases. From germline, CDR1 is SGHKS and CDR2 YYEKEE (reference sequence). This CDR3 has 15 amino acids.

The J gene is TRBJ1-2, the V gene TRBV12-5; 7 bases match TRBD1. The CDR3 spans 14 residues. The V segment lost 4 bases and the J segment 2 bases; nucleotides outside the gene matches: 4. The germline gives CDR1 LGHNT, CDR2 FRNRAP. The CDR3 region is CASGSTGQNYGYTF. CDR3 in DNA: TGTGCTAGTGGTTCAACGGGACAGAACTATGGCTACACCTTC.